What follows describes a single T cell receptor beta chain. This record comes from a study of shared clonotypes between healthy human individuals. The CDR3 length is 14 residues. Germline values: CDR1 SGHTA, CDR2 FQGNSA. V was clipped by 0 bases and J by 6 bases, with 10 bases between them. Sequenced by immunoSEQ multiplex PCR; TCRdb stores in-frame clones only, minus some. The data contain about 480,000 clones, 75% to 80% of them singletons. This chain links TRBV7-2 with TRBJ2-3; TRBD1 might be the D (5 bases). The TCR comes from a woman aged 40-49 years in good health. Some clones in this sample may be carry-over from other donors' samples. The sequencing sample was made of PBMCs. The CDR3 loop reads CASSLAVRVDTQYF. The CDR3 coding sequence is TGTGCCAGCAGCTTAGCCGTCAGGGTGGATACGCAGTATTTT.